This T cell receptor beta chain is from a study of beta chain features in type 1 diabetes. Overall study: The study examined around 100 million sorted cells across all samples.

The entirety of the isolated RNA underwent reverse transcription, so expressed TCRB transcripts were sequenced. Generated by immunoSEQ multiplex PCR, the TCRdb table keeps only in-frame clones and is missing some. Among about 900,000 clones listed, roughly a sixth were seen once. Trimming shortened V by 4 bases and J by 3 bases, and 15 bases separated the two germline ends. Germline loops: CDR1 MNHNS, CDR2 SASEGT. CDR3 length: 15 amino acids. The receptor was isolated from a woman younger than 35 in good health. Specimen: naive CD4+ T cells from blood. The V and J genes are TRBV6-1 and TRBJ2-5, with no clear D. The CDR3 here is CASSALRVLEETQYF. The CDR3 DNA follows: TGTGCCAGCAGTGCGTTGCGTGTTCTGGAAGAGACCCAGTACTTC.